This TCR beta chain was sequenced in a study of blood T cell repertoires in COVID-19. Background on the study: Material from acute and convalescent COVID-19 was sourced from the United States, Italy and Spain. PBMCs, B-cell-depleted T cells, or T cells provided the cDNA or gDNA that made up the material.

Clones were sequenced by immunoSEQ multiplex PCR, and TCRdb holds only the in-frame ones, with some missing. The sample carries over 85,000 clones, roughly 87% recorded once. A Seattle source enrolled patients during active infection and followed them longitudinally. The V and J ends lost 1 base and 0 bases respectively, with 9 bases between them. Germline assignment: CDR1 LGHNA and CDR2 YNFKEQ. The CDR3 runs 16 residues. Sequencing was performed on peripheral blood. This clonotype originated in a woman aged 50 to 60 with COVID-19, enrolled during active disease. This chain connects TRBV4-2 to TRBJ1-4; D remains ambiguous. Here the CDR3 reads CASSQVGDTTNEKLFF. In DNA, the CDR3 is TGTGCCAGCAGCCAAGTGGGAGATACAACTAATGAAAAACTGTTTTTT.